These 18 T cell receptor beta chains were sequenced from one sample in a study of cytomegalovirus exposure and HLA in healthy donors. The PCR contained 60 Vbeta and 13 Jbeta primers. Sequenced by immunoSEQ multiplex PCR; TCRdb stores in-frame clones only, minus some. Of 85,000 to 110,000 clones in the sample, almost 80% were seen once. Sample: PBMCs. All receptors come from a man over 45 in good health and CMV-seropositive.

A remark on this clone: An end of the junction does not agree with germline; a read error may underlie this. The chain uses TRBV30 and TRBJ1-1, with D uncertain. CDR1 GTSNPN and CDR2 SVGIG come from the germline V gene (reference sequence). This CDR3 is built from 14 residues. Here the CDR3 DNA reads TGTGCCTGGAGTGATTGGGGAGTGAACGCTGAAGCTTTCTTT. Translating gives CAWSDWGVNAEAFF.

This clone appeared a few times. The chain carries TRBV21-1 and TRBJ2-1; no DNA check was done on the table's D call, TRBD1. TRBV21-1 is an annotated pseudogene. This CDR3 region has 15 residues. CDR3 sequence reads: CASSKRGQGNNEQFF. In DNA, the CDR3 is TGTGCCAGCAGCAAGAGGGGACAGGGAAACAATGAGCAGTTCTTC.

This chain links TRBV11-2 with TRBJ2-5, with 8 bases aligning to TRBD2. The V gene end was trimmed by 4 bases and the J gene end by 9 bases; junction bases not matched to a gene: 19. The CDR3 contains 17 residues. Germline values: CDR1 SGHAT, CDR2 FQNNGV. DNA for the CDR3: TGTGCCAGCAGCTCTAATGACGGGGGGGGACTCCTTAATTCCCAGTACTTC. Its translation is CASSSNDGGGLLNSQYF.

This rearrangement joins TRBV28 to TRBJ2-5, with 9 bases lining up with TRBD2. This CDR3 is 14 amino acids long. J was trimmed by 3 bases and V by 5 bases; bases with no gene match: 4. Looked up from germline, CDR1 is MDHEN and CDR2 is SYDVKM. In nucleotides, the CDR3 is TGTGCCAGCAGTAATAGCGGGAGCGAAGAGACCCAGTACTTC. Its protein is CASSNSGSEETQYF. Using reference TRBV28 and TRBJ2-5 for the parts outside the CDR3, the full variable domain is DVKVTQSSRYLVKRTGEKVFLECVQDMDHENMFWYRQDPGLGLRLIYFSYDVKMKEKGDIPEGYSVSREKKERFSLILESASTNQTSMYLCASSNSGSEETQYFGPGTRLLVL.

This sequence joins TRBV30 and TRBJ2-6, with a possible D match to TRBD2 (6 bases). CDR1 and CDR2 from the germline V gene are GTSNPN and SVGIG (reference sequence). Trimming removed 4 bases at V and 4 bases at J, with 14 bases between. The CDR3 length is 15 residues. The CDR3 is CAWTFQSGGANVLTF. CDR3 coding DNA: TGTGCCTGGACCTTCCAAAGCGGGGGGGCCAACGTCCTGACTTTC.

This chain links TRBV6-1 with TRBJ2-1, with D uncertain. Trimming took 3 bases from V and 4 from J, leaving 16 bases between them. Germline V lookup: CDR1 MNHNS, CDR2 SASEGT. There are 16 residues in the CDR3. The CDR3 here is CASSDTPFLGYNEQFF. Here the CDR3 DNA reads TGTGCCAGCAGTGATACGCCTTTCCTAGGATACAATGAGCAGTTCTTC.

The chain couples TRBV28 to TRBJ2-7, with TRBD1 identical over 9 bases. V shed 4 bases, J shed 3 bases, and the junction held 4 bases outside the gene matches. From germline, CDR1 is MDHEN and CDR2 SYDVKM. The CDR3 is made up of 14 amino acids. The CDR3 spells CASSSGTGIYEQYF. The CDR3, as DNA: TGTGCCAGCAGTTCCGGGACAGGGATCTACGAGCAGTACTTC.

This clone was picked up one time. The V and J genes are TRBV19 and TRBJ2-1; 9 positions agree with TRBD1. CDR1 is LNHDA, CDR2 SQIVND, per germline (reference sequence). V shed 5 bases, J shed 8 bases, and the junction held 13 bases outside the gene matches. This CDR3 region has 16 residues. The chain's CDR3 is CASSVLKGQGTHEQFF. CDR3 bases: TGTGCCAGTAGTGTACTAAAGGGACAGGGTACGCATGAGCAGTTCTTC. The entire variable domain, with the rest obtained from reference TRBV19 and TRBJ2-1, is as follows: DGGITQSPKYLFRKEGQNVTLSCEQNLNHDAMYWYRQDPGQGLRLIYYSQIVNDFQKGDIAEGYSVSREKKESFPLTVTSAQKNPTAFYLCASSVLKGQGTHEQFFGPGTRLTVL.

The chain has TRBV7-9 and TRBJ2-1; 11 bases line up with TRBD2. Germline trimming cut 1 base from V and 8 bases from J; bases unmatched to any gene: 4. The CDR3 runs to 15 residues. In germline, CDR1 is SEHNR, CDR2 FQNEAQ (reference sequence). CDR3 amino acids: CASSLGLAGGDEQFF. CDR3 nucleotide sequence: TGTGCCAGCAGCTTAGGGTTAGCGGGAGGGGATGAGCAGTTCTTC.

The CDR3 bases are TGTGCCAGCAGCTTAGTCCAGCCCGGGACTAGCGGGAGTGAGCAGTTCTTC. Its translation: CASSLVQPGTSGSEQFF. V is TRBV7-6 and J is TRBJ2-1, with 14 bases that match TRBD2. The J segment lost 9 bases and the V segment lost 1 base, leaving 8 bases of the junction unmatched. Germline V gene lookup returns CDR1 SGHVS and CDR2 FNYEAQ. The CDR3 spans 17 residues.

The CDR3 DNA reads as TGTGCCAGTAGTTCGGGACTAGGTAATGAGCAGTTCTTC. Translation gives CASSSGLGNEQFF. J is TRBJ2-1 and V is TRBV19; 8 nucleotides line up with TRBD2. Germline CDR1 LNHDA, CDR2 SQIVND (reference sequence). V lost 5 bases to trimming and J lost 7 bases; unmatched junction nucleotides: 4. This CDR3 spans 13 amino acids.

The V gene is TRBV27, the J gene TRBJ1-2; 10 nucleotides match TRBD1. This CDR3 spans 15 amino acids. Germline V gives CDR1 MNHEY, CDR2 SMNVEV (reference sequence). The V and J ends lost 9 bases and 5 bases, in that order; junction bases with no gene match: 12. The CDR3 loop reads CASLQTGGDRYGYTF. CDR3 DNA: TGTGCCAGTCTTCAGACAGGGGGCGATAGATATGGCTACACCTTC.

J is TRBJ2-5 and V is TRBV28, with D possibly TRBD1 on 6 matching bases. Germline lookup yields CDR1 MDHEN and CDR2 SYDVKM. Trimming stripped 4 bases from V and 1 base from J, with 13 bases between. The CDR3 totals 15 residues. The chain's CDR3 is CASSSDRFGQETQYF. The CDR3 coding sequence is TGTGCCAGCAGTTCAGACAGGTTTGGCCAAGAGACCCAGTACTTC.

This chain joins TRBV13 and TRBJ2-3, with TRBD2 matching over 9 bases. With V trimmed by 2 bases and J by 0 bases, 6 bases remained unmatched. The CDR3 sequence is 17 residues long. The germline gives CDR1 PRHDT, CDR2 FYEKMQ (reference sequence). The DNA of the CDR3 is TGTGCCAGCAGCTTATACCTAGCGGGGATTAGCACAGATACGCAGTATTTT. Its protein is CASSLYLAGISTDTQYF.

This clone turned up a few times. This chain uses TRBV4-3 with TRBJ2-2; 11 nucleotides match TRBD2. The CDR3 spans 19 residues. V was pared by 0 bases and J by 4 bases, with 10 bases of the junction left unmatched. Germline lookup yields CDR1 LGHNA and CDR2 YSLEER. The CDR3, as DNA: TGCGCCAGCAGCCAAGACTTACTAGCGGGAGTGGGGCGCACCGGGGAGCTGTTTTTT. Its protein product is CASSQDLLAGVGRTGELFF.

A single count supports this clone. The chain carries TRBV15 and TRBJ2-7; 9 nucleotides align to TRBD1. V lost 1 base, J lost 7 bases, and 5 bases stayed unmatched. The CDR3 has 14 amino acids. Germline V lookup: CDR1 LNHNV, CDR2 YYDKDF (reference sequence). The CDR3 sequence is CATSRGDRAGEQYF. CDR3 in DNA: TGTGCCACCAGCAGAGGGGACAGGGCTGGAGAGCAGTACTTC.

The chain employs TRBV5-1 and TRBJ2-7; D gene uncertain. The CDR3 loop spans 14 amino acids. Germline V lookup: CDR1 SGHRS, CDR2 YFSETQ. V dropped 0 bases and J dropped 6 bases, with 13 bases sitting between them. CDR3 residues: CASSLEVAAPEQYF. The CDR3 coding sequence is TGCGCCAGCAGCTTGGAGGTAGCTGCCCCCGAGCAGTACTTC. Full variable domain (outside the CDR3, taken from reference TRBV5-1 and TRBJ2-7): KAGVTQTPRYLIKTRGQQVTLSCSPISGHRSVSWYQQTPGQGLQFLFEYFSETQRNKGNFPGRFSGRQFSNSRSEMNVSTLELGDSALYLCASSLEVAAPEQYFGPGTRLTVT.

A single count supports this clone. The CDR3 DNA reads as TGCGCCAGCAGCCAAGATCTTGGGACAGGGACTTCCTACGAGCAGTACTTC. Protein: CASSQDLGTGTSYEQYF. This chain links TRBV4-3 with TRBJ2-7, with TRBD1 identical over 9 bases. Germline V gene data show CDR1 as LGHNA and CDR2 as YSLEER. With 0 bases clipped from V and 1 base from J, the junction kept 7 bases outside the gene matches. This CDR3 region has 17 residues.